This is a list of T cell receptor beta chains from one sample in a study of identical twins. Each CDR3 protein gets one entry after TCRdb re-called the 5' RACE reads with MiXCR. The data hold fewer than 800,000 distinct CDR3 sequences, with roughly 7.1% observed a single time. In addition, the sample was reused for a study of yellow fever vaccine responses in identical twins.

What was sequenced was PBMCs. Every receptor here comes from a woman under 30 in good health. CDR3s include the opening cysteine and the closing phenylalanine or tryptophan. Each record gives: D gene, clone size, CDR3 length, V gene, J gene, CDR3 protein, CDR3 DNA. A D gene is named only where the DNA matches it firmly. Expanded clones get a size class; other rows say once, few or many, or leave the size out.

TRBD1	many	17	TRBV7-8	TRBJ1-1	CASSLIDRDPMNTEAFF	TGTGCCAGCAGCTTAATTGACAGGGACCCCATGAACACTGAAGCTTTCTTT
-	few	17	TRBV4-2	TRBJ2-1	CASSQAARLPTNNEQFF	TGTGCCAGCAGCCAAGCAGCTAGGCTTCCCACTAACAATGAGCAGTTCTTC
TRBD2	few	15	TRBV7-2	TRBJ2-2	CASSWTRRGTGELFF	TGTGCCAGCAGCTGGACTAGGCGGGGCACCGGGGAGCTGTTTTTT
-	-	15	TRBV20-1	TRBJ1-6	CSARDPQGKNSPLHF	TGCAGTGCTAGAGACCCACAGGGCAAGAACTCACCCCTCCACTTT
-	many	15	TRBV12-3/TRBV12-4	TRBJ1-1	CASSTYSTKNTEAFF	TGTGCCAGCAGTACCTACAGCACTAAGAACACTGAAGCTTTCTTT
TRBD1	many	14	TRBV20-1	TRBJ2-1	CSALWDRGKNEQFF	TGCAGTGCTCTCTGGGACAGGGGGAAGAATGAGCAGTTCTTC
TRBD2	many	17	TRBV7-9	TRBJ2-3	CASSLGGLAGGADTQYF	TGTGCCAGCAGCTTAGGAGGACTAGCGGGAGGGGCAGATACGCAGTATTTT
-	many	14	TRBV28	TRBJ1-4	CASSLPLANEKLFF	TGTGCCAGCAGTTTGCCGTTGGCTAATGAAAAACTGTTTTTT
-	-	17	TRBV7-9	TRBJ2-3	CASSSYYGRQSTDTQYF	TGTGCCAGCAGCTCGTATTACGGGCGGCAGTCCACAGATACGCAGTATTTT
-	-	14	TRBV29-1	TRBJ2-3	CSVEFREPTDTQYF	TGCAGCGTTGAATTTCGGGAGCCTACAGATACGCAGTATTTT
-	-	17	TRBV4-2	TRBJ1-5	CAMSPGVRGGGNQPQHF	TGTGCCATGAGCCCTGGGGTCCGGGGCGGCGGCAATCAGCCCCAGCATTTT
TRBD1	-	15	TRBV24-1	TRBJ2-5	CATSPGEGQGETQYF	TGTGCCACCAGTCCGGGTGAGGGACAGGGAGAGACCCAGTACTTC
-	many	12	TRBV12-3/TRBV12-4	TRBJ2-2	CASSFRTGELFF	TGTGCCAGCAGTTTCCGCACCGGGGAGCTGTTTTTT
-	few	13	TRBV10-3	TRBJ1-1	CAISAGVPTEAFF	TGTGCCATCAGTGCGGGGGTACCCACTGAAGCTTTCTTT
-	-	14	TRBV20-1	TRBJ1-1	CSARAPAMNTEAFF	TGCAGTGCAAGGGCCCCCGCCATGAACACTGAAGCTTTCTTT
-	few	16	TRBV9	TRBJ2-6	CASSVELRGGANVLTF	TGTGCCAGCAGCGTAGAGTTACGTGGTGGGGCCAACGTCCTGACTTTC
-	many	13	TRBV20-1	TRBJ1-5	CSASMWGNQPQHF	TGCAGTGCTAGTATGTGGGGCAATCAGCCCCAGCATTTT
TRBD2	-	14	TRBV29-1	TRBJ2-7	CSVRTSLSSYEQYF	TGCAGCGTTCGGACTAGCCTGAGCTCCTACGAGCAGTACTTC
TRBD2	few	18	TRBV11-1	TRBJ2-2	CASTFPPGLAADTGELFF	TGTGCCAGCACCTTCCCACCGGGACTAGCGGCCGACACCGGGGAGCTGTTTTTT
-	many	16	TRBV6-2/TRBV6-3	TRBJ1-5	CASSKTGLYSNQPQHF	TGTGCCAGCAGTAAAACAGGGCTATATAGCAATCAGCCCCAGCATTTT
-	few	12	TRBV12-3/TRBV12-4	TRBJ2-4	CASSPRKNIQYF	TGTGCCAGCAGTCCCAGGAAAAACATTCAGTACTTC
-	few	12	TRBV9	TRBJ2-1	CASSVLWDEQFF	TGTGCCAGCAGCGTACTCTGGGATGAGCAGTTCTTC
TRBD2	many	13	TRBV5-1	TRBJ2-7	CASSFGLAYEQYF	TGCGCCAGCAGCTTCGGACTAGCCTACGAGCAGTACTTC
TRBD1	-	15	TRBV29-1	TRBJ1-2	CSVDTVRQGDYGYTF	TGCAGCGTTGACACAGTCCGACAGGGGGACTATGGCTACACCTTC
TRBD1	few	13	TRBV7-2	TRBJ1-2	CASRPGQQYGYTF	TGTGCCAGCAGACCGGGACAGCAATATGGCTACACCTTC
TRBD2	few	21	TRBV3-1	TRBJ2-5	CASSHRTGLAGGLMYQETQYF	TGTGCCAGCAGCCACCGAACGGGGCTAGCGGGGGGTCTAATGTACCAAGAGACCCAGTACTTC
-	few	15	TRBV6-5	TRBJ1-1	CASSYSGTMNTEAFF	TGTGCCAGCAGTTACTCCGGGACAATGAACACTGAAGCTTTCTTT
TRBD1	-	12	TRBV12-3/TRBV12-4	TRBJ2-5	CASSTRGGRWYF	TGTGCCAGCAGTACCCGAGGGGGCCGGTGGTACTTC
TRBD1	many	12	TRBV29-1	TRBJ2-5	CSVGGQQETQYF	TGCAGCGTTGGGGGACAGCAAGAGACCCAGTACTTC
-	many	12	TRBV5-1	TRBJ2-1	CASSLGLTEQFF	TGCGCCAGCAGCCTAGGACTAACTGAGCAGTTCTTC
TRBD1	-	14	TRBV7-9	TRBJ2-1	CASRHTGDGNEQFF	TGTGCCAGCAGGCACACAGGGGATGGGAATGAGCAGTTCTTC
-	many	15	TRBV4-1	TRBJ1-1	CASSQGPGANTEAFF	TGCGCCAGCAGCCAAGGGCCAGGGGCAAACACTGAAGCTTTCTTT
-	few	15	TRBV28	TRBJ2-6	CASRPGVSGANVLTF	TGTGCCAGCAGGCCCGGGGTCTCTGGGGCCAACGTCCTGACTTTC
TRBD1	many	22	TRBV3-1	TRBJ2-4	CASSQGNPGSGQGQGSKNIQYF	TGTGCCAGCAGCCAAGGGAACCCGGGCAGCGGGCAGGGACAGGGGTCCAAAAACATTCAGTACTTC
TRBD1	many	15	TRBV12-3/TRBV12-4	TRBJ1-6	CASSPPGTGSSPLHF	TGTGCCAGCAGTCCCCCCGGGACAGGGAGCTCACCCCTCCACTTT
TRBD1	-	15	TRBV20-1	TRBJ2-1	CSAKRGTGGHNEQFF	TGCAGTGCCAAAAGAGGGACAGGGGGACACAATGAGCAGTTCTTC
TRBD1	few	17	TRBV7-3	TRBJ2-1	CASSMRDRGLAYNEQFF	TGTGCCAGCAGCATGAGGGACAGGGGGCTTGCCTACAATGAGCAGTTCTTC